The 17 T cell receptor beta chains in this list originate from one sample, sequenced in a study of shared clonotypes between healthy human individuals. Clones were read by immunoSEQ multiplex PCR, and TCRdb kept only the in-frame ones, dropping some. This sample has a few million clones; approximately 93% occur once, and the top ten carry about 0.41%. Sequenced sample: naive CD4+ T cells from PBMCs. Subset here: CD45RA+ positively selected. Receptor source: a man between 18 and 29 years old in good health. Some clones in this sample may be carry-over from other donors' samples.

The rearrangement uses TRBV19 and TRBJ1-5; 7 bases fit TRBD1. V dropped 7 bases and J dropped 0; count of bases not matched to a gene: 6. Germline CDR1 LNHDA, CDR2 SQIVND (reference sequence). The CDR3 sequence is 15 residues long. The CDR3 here is CASNRQGVSNQPQHF. The CDR3 nucleotides are TGTGCCAGTAACAGACAGGGAGTTAGCAATCAGCCCCAGCATTTT.

This clone was found a few times. This rearrangement joins TRBV7-8 to TRBJ2-3; 8 nucleotides align to TRBD2. Germline V CDR1 and CDR2: SGHVS, FQNEAQ. This CDR3 contains 14 residues. With V trimmed by 3 bases and J by 3 bases, 2 bases remained unmatched. In DNA form, the CDR3 reads TGTGCCAGCAGCTTCGGCGGGAGGACAGATACGCAGTATTTT. Residues: CASSFGGRTDTQYF.

A single count supports this clone. The chain combines TRBV5-4 with TRBJ2-7; perhaps TRBD1 as D (7 bases). The CDR3 spans 16 residues. V was trimmed by 0 bases and J by 2 bases, leaving 15 bases between them. Germline V gene sequence: CDR1 SGHNT, CDR2 YYREEE (reference sequence). This CDR3 is CASSLGGGQVTYEQYF. In nucleotides, the CDR3 is TGTGCCAGCAGCTTGGGGGGAGGACAGGTTACCTACGAGCAGTACTTC.

The chain joins TRBV7-9 to TRBJ2-1; D is ambiguous. Germline lookup yields CDR1 SEHNR and CDR2 FQNEAQ (reference sequence). V was shortened by 1 base and J by 8 bases, with 12 bases between the two germline ends. This CDR3 is built from 14 residues. The CDR3 nucleotides are TGTGCCAGCAGCTTAGGGATTCAAACCCATGAGCAGTTCTTC. Residues: CASSLGIQTHEQFF.

The rearrangement joins TRBV11-3 to TRBJ2-1, with TRBD2 matching 7 bases. After removal of 4 bases from V and 0 bases from J, the junction contained 3 bases not matched to a gene. The CDR3 length is 15 residues. Germline CDR1 reads SGHNT; CDR2 reads YENEEA. CDR3 residues: CASSSGGSSYNEQFF. The CDR3 DNA reads as TGTGCCAGCAGCTCTGGCGGGAGCTCCTACAATGAGCAGTTCTTC.

The chain recombines TRBV29-1 with TRBJ2-7; TRBD2 matches 7 bases. Germline-derived CDR1 and CDR2 are SQVTM and ANQGSEA. V gave up 7 bases and J gave up 5 bases; unmatched junction bases: 11. The CDR3 extends over 13 amino acids. In DNA, the CDR3 is TGCAGCGCCCGAGCACCGGGGGGAGACGAGCAGTACTTC. Translation gives CSARAPGGDEQYF.

The rearrangement links TRBV18 to TRBJ2-7; D perhaps matches TRBD2 (5 bases). The CDR3 has 18 amino acids. The V gene's germline CDR1 is KGHSH and CDR2 LQKENI. V dropped 6 bases and J dropped 0 bases, with 24 bases sitting between them. The CDR3 bases are TGTGCCAGCTCCGCGCAGGCGGGCAGCGCGTCAAGCTCCTACGAGCAGTACTTC. Encoded protein: CASSAQAGSASSSYEQYF.

The chain joins TRBV6-1 to TRBJ2-7; D is possibly TRBD1 or TRBD2 (5 bases each). The CDR3 is 14 amino acids. The V end was cut by 6 bases, the J end by 0 bases, with 12 bases between. The germline V gene encodes CDR1 MNHNS and CDR2 SASEGT. CDR3 amino acids: CASRDEGFSYEQYF. As DNA, the CDR3 is TGTGCCAGCAGGGACGAGGGGTTCTCCTACGAGCAGTACTTC.

This clone was picked up one time. The chain uses TRBV19 and TRBJ2-3, with D unresolved. The CDR3 loop spans 17 amino acids. The ends were cut back, 4 bases at V and 0 bases at J, with 17 bases in the middle. Germline V gene data show CDR1 as LNHDA and CDR2 as SQIVND (reference sequence). The CDR3 DNA is TGTGCCAGTAGTACCAAGGGCGGACGCCGAAGCACAGATACGCAGTATTTT. This sequence encodes CASSTKGGRRSTDTQYF.

The chain joins TRBV19 to TRBJ2-7; D assignment may be TRBD1 or TRBD2 (5 bases each). The germline V gene has CDR1 LNHDA and CDR2 SQIVND (reference sequence). The CDR3 length is 14 residues. V was cut by 6 bases and J by 5 bases, with 17 bases left in between. CDR3: CASSLRWDADEQYF. CDR3 nucleotide sequence: TGTGCCAGTAGCTTACGATGGGACGCGGACGAGCAGTACTTC.

Here the CDR3 DNA reads TGTGCCAGCAGCCTTAGCGGGGGCGCAGAAGGCTACACCTTC. It yields the protein CASSLSGGAEGYTF. The V gene is TRBV7-8, the J gene TRBJ1-2; D possibly corresponds to TRBD1 (6 bases). The CDR3 has 14 amino acids. Germline V lookup: CDR1 SGHVS, CDR2 FQNEAQ. Between the trimmed V and J ends, which lost 5 bases and 8 bases, there was a span of 18 bases.

This clone was seen once. The same CDR3 also results from other DNA sequences found in this sample. CDR3 DNA sequence: TGTGCCAGCAGCTTCTCCGGGACAGCTAACTATGGCTACACCTTC. Its translation is CASSFSGTANYGYTF. The genes are TRBV7-8 and TRBJ1-2; TRBD1 aligns across 7 bases. Trimming took 3 bases from V and 0 from J; bases not matched to a gene: 4. The CDR3 length is 15 residues. Germline lookup yields CDR1 SGHVS and CDR2 FQNEAQ.

This rearrangement joins TRBV27 to TRBJ1-2; D perhaps matches TRBD1 (5 bases). The CDR3 sequence is 15 residues long. Germline V gene lookup returns CDR1 MNHEY and CDR2 SMNVEV (reference sequence). With 2 bases removed from V and 5 bases from J, the gap between germline ends came to 15 bases. Here the CDR3 DNA reads TGTGCCAGCAGTTTAGAGGGACCGCACTTGTATGGCTACACCTTC. Translating it yields CASSLEGPHLYGYTF.

The rearrangement links TRBV9 to TRBJ2-2; no definite D call. This CDR3 is 14 amino acids long. Germline V gene sequence: CDR1 SGDLS, CDR2 YYNGEE. V lost 4 bases and J lost 4, with 11 bases in between. CDR3 region: CASSSDPFTGELFF. CDR3 nucleotides: TGTGCCAGCAGCAGCGATCCGTTCACCGGGGAGCTGTTTTTT.

The CDR3 loop reads CASSLHGTEYEQYF. DNA of the CDR3: TGTGCCAGTAGTCTTCACGGGACCGAGTACGAGCAGTACTTC. J is TRBJ2-7 and V is TRBV19, with D tentatively TRBD1 or TRBD2 (5 bases each). This CDR3 has 14 amino acids. Trimming cost V 5 bases and J 4 bases, with 15 bases left between them. Germline V gene data show CDR1 as LNHDA and CDR2 as SQIVND (reference sequence).

The chain is built from TRBV6-1 and TRBJ2-3, with D tentatively TRBD1 (5 bases). The CDR3 has 13 amino acids. Per the germline V gene, CDR1 is MNHNS and CDR2 is SASEGT. The germline V and J ends were trimmed by 7 bases and 2 bases, with 10 bases remaining between them. The CDR3 loop reads CASKQVPTDTQYF. CDR3 in DNA: TGTGCCAGCAAACAGGTTCCCACAGATACGCAGTATTTT.

This clone was counted a single time. This chain links TRBV10-3 with TRBJ2-1, with 8 bases matching TRBD2. Germline V gives CDR1 ENHRY, CDR2 SYGVKD. This CDR3 spans 17 amino acids. With 3 bases clipped from V and 0 bases from J, the junction kept 7 bases outside the gene matches. CDR3 region: CAISDPTSGSSYNEQFF. Here the CDR3 DNA reads TGTGCCATCAGTGACCCTACTAGCGGTAGCTCCTACAATGAGCAGTTCTTC.